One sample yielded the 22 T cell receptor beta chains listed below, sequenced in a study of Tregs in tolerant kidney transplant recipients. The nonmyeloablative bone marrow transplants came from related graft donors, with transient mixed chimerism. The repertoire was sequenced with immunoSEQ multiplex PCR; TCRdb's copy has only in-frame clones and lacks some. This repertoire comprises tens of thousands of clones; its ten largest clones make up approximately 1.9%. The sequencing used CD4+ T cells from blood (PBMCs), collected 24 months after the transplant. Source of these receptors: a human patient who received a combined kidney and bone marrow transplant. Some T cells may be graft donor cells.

Here the CDR3 reads CASSIYSREGYNEQFF. The sequenced CDR3 bases are TGTGCCAGTAGTATTTACTCGCGGGAGGGCTACAATGAG. The gene calls are TRBV19 and TRBJ2-1, with 9 bases that match TRBD2. The CDR3 end lies 3 residues beyond the end of the read and is filled in from the germline J gene. V dropped 3 bases and J dropped 3; count of bases not matched to a gene: 6. The CDR3 has 16 residues. Per germline, CDR1 LNHDA and CDR2 SQIVND (reference sequence).

The sequenced part of the CDR3 DNA is TGTGCCAGCAGTGAATTGGGACAGGGGGAGACC. This codes for CASSELGQGET. The CDR3 as a whole reads CASSELGQGETQYF. The chain uses TRBV2 and TRBJ2-5; TRBD1 agrees at 10 bases. The CDR3 end is not reached by the read, which stops 3 residues before it; the germline J gene fills it in. V dropped 2 bases and J dropped 5; count of bases not matched to a gene: 2. The CDR3 spans 14 residues. CDR1 SNHLY and CDR2 FYNNEI come from the germline V gene.

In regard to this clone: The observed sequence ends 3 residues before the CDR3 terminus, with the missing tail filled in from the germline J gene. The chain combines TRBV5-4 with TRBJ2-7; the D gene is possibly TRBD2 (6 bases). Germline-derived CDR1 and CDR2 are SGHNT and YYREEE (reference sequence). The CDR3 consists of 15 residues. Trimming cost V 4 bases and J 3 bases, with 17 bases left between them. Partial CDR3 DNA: TGTGCCAGCAGCCCTGGGACTCCGGGACGCTACGAG. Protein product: CASSPGTPGRYE. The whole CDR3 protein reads CASSPGTPGRYEQYF.

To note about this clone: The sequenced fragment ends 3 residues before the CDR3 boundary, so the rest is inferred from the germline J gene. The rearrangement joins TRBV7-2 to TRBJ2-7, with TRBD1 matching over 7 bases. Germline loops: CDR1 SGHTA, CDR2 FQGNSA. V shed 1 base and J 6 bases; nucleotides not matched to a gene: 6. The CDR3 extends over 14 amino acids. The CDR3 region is CASSLGDRVGEQYF. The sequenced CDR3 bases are TGTGCCAGCAGCTTAGGAGACAGGGTGGGCGAG.

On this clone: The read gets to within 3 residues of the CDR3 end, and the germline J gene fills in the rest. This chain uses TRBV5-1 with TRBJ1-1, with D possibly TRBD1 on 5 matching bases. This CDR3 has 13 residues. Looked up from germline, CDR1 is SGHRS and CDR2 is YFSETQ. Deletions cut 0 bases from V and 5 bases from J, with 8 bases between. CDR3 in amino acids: CASSLASGTEAFF. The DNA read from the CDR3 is TGCGCCAGCAGCTTGGCTTCAGGGACTGAA. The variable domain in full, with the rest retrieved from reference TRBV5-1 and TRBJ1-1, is KAGVTQTPRYLIKTRGQQVTLSCSPISGHRSVSWYQQTPGQGLQFLFEYFSETQRNKGNFPGRFSGRQFSNSRSEMNVSTLELGDSALYLCASSLASGTEAFFGQGTRLTVV.

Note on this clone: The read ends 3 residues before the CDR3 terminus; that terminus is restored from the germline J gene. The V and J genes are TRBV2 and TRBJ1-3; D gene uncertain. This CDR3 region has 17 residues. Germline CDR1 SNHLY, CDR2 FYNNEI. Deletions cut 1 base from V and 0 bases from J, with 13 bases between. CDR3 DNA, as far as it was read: TGTGCCAGCAGTGAAGTTCGGGGTTTCAGCTCTGGAAACACC. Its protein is CASSEVRGFSSGNT. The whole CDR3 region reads CASSEVRGFSSGNTIYF.

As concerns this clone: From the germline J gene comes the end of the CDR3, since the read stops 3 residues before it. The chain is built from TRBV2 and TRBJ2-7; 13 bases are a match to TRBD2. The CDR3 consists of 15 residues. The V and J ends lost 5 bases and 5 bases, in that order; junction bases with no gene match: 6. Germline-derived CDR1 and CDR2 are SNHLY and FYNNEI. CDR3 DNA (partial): TGTGCCAGCAGTTCTGGACTAGCGGGAGTAAACGAG. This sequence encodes CASSSGLAGVNE. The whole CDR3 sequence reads CASSSGLAGVNEQYF.

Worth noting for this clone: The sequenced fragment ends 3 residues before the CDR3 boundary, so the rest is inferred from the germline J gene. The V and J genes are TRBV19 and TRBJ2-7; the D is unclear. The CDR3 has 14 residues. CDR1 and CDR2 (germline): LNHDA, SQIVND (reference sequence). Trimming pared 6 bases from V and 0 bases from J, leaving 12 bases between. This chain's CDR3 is CASSTFDTSYEQYF. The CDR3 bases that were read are TGTGCCAGTAGCACCTTCGACACCTCCTACGAG.

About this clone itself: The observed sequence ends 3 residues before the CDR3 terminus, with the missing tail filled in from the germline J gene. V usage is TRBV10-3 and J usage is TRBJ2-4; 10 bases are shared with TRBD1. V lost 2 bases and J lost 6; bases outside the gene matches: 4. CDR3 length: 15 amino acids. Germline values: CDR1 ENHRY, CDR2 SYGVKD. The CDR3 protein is CAISEVTGGGNIQYF. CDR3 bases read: TGTGCCATCAGTGAGGTGACAGGGGGCGGAAACATT.

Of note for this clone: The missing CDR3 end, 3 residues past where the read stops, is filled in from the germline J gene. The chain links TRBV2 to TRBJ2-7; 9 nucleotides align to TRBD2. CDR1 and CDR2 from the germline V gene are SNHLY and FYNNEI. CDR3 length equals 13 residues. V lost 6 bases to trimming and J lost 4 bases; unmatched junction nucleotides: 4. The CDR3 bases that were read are TGTGCCAGCAGCGAAAGCGGGAGGTACGAG. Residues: CASSESGRYE. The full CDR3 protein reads CASSESGRYEQYF. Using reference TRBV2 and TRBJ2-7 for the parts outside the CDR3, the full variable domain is EPEVTQTPSHQVTQMGQEVILRCVPISNHLYFYWYRQILGQKVEFLVSFYNNEISEKSEIFDDQFSVERPDGSNFTLKIRSTKLEDSAMYFCASSESGRYEQYFGPGTRLTVT.

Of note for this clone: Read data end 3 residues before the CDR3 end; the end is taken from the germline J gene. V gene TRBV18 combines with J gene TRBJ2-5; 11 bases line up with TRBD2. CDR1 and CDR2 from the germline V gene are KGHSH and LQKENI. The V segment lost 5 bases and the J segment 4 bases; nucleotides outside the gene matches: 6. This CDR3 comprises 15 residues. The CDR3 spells CASSIAGGPSETQYF. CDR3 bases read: TGTGCCAGCTCAATAGCGGGAGGGCCCTCAGAGACC.

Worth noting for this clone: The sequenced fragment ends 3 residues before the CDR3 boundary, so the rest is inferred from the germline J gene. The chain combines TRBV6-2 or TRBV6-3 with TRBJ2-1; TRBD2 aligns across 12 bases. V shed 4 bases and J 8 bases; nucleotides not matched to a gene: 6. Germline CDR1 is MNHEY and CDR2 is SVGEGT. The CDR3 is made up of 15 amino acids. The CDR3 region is CASSWLAGGIHEQFF. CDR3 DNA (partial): TGTGCCAGCAGTTGGCTAGCGGGAGGGATCCATGAG.

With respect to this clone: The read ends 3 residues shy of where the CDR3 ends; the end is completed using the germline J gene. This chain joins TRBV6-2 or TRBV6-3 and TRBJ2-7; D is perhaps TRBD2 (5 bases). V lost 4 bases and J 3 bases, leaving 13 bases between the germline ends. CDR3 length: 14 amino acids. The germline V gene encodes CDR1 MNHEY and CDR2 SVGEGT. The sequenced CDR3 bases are TGTGCCAGCAGTTCCTGGACTGGAATCTACGAG. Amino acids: CASSSWTGIYE. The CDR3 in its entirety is CASSSWTGIYEQYF.

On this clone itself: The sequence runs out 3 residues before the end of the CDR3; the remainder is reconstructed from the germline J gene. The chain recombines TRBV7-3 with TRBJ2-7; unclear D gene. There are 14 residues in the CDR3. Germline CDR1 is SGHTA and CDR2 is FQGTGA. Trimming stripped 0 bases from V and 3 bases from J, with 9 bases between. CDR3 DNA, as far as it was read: TGTGCCAGCAGCTTAACGCCTCAGAGCTACGAG. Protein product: CASSLTPQSYE. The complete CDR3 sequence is CASSLTPQSYEQYF.

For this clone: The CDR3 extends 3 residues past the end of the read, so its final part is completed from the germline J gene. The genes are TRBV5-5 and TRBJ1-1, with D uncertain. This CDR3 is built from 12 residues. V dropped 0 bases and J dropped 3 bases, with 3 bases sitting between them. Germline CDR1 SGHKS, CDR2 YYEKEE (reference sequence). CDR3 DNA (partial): TGTGCCAGCAGCTTGGTAGACACTGAA. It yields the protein CASSLVDTE. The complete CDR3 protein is CASSLVDTEAFF.

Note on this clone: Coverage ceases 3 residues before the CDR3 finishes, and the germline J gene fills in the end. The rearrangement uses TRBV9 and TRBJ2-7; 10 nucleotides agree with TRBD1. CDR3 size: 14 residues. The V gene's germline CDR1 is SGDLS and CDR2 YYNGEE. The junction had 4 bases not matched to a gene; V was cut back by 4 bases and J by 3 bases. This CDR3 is CASSPGQGFYEQYF. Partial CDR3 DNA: TGTGCCAGCAGCCCGGGACAGGGGTTCTACGAG. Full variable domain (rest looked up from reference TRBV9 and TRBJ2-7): DSGVTQTPKHLITATGQRVTLRCSPRSGDLSVYWYQQSLDQGLQFLIQYYNGEERAKGNILERFSAQQFPDLHSELNLSSLELGDSALYFCASSPGQGFYEQYFGPGTRLTVT.

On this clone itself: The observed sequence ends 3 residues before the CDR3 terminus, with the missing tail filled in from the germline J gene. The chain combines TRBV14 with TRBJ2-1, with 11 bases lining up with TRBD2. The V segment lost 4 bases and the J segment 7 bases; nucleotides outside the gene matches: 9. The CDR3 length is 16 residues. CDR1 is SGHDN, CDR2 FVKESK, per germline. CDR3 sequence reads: CASSPLAGGPRNEQFF. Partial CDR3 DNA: TGTGCCAGCAGCCCCTTAGCGGGAGGGCCGCGGAATGAG.

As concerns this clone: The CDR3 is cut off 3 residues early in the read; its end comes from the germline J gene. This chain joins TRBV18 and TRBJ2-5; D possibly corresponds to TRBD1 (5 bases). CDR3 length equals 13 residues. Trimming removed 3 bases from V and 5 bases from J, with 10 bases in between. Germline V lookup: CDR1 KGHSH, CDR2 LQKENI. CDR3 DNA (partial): TGTGCCAGCTCACCCGTGGGGCACGAGACC. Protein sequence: CASSPVGHET. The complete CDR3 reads CASSPVGHETQYF.

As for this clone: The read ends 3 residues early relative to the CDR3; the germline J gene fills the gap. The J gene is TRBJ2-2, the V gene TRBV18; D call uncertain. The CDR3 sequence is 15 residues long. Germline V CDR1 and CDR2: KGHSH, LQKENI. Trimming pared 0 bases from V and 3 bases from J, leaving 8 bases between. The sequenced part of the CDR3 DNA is TGTGCCAGCTCACCACCAGGGCCGGACACCGGGGAG. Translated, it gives CASSPPGPDTGE. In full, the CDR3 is CASSPPGPDTGELFF. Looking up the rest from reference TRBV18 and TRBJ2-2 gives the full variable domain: NAGVMQNPRHLVRRRGQEARLRCSPMKGHSHVYWYRQLPEEGLKFMVYLQKENIIDESGMPKERFSAEFPKEGPSILRIQQVVRGDSAAYFCASSPPGPDTGELFFGEGSRLTVL.

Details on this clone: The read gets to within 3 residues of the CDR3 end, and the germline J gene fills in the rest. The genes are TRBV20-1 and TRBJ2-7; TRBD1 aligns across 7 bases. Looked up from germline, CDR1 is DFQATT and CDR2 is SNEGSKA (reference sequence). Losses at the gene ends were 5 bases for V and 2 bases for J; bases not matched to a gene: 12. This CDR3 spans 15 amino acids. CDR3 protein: CSAYRDSLGPYEQYF. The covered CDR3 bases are TGCAGTGCTTACCGGGACAGCCTCGGCCCCTACGAG.

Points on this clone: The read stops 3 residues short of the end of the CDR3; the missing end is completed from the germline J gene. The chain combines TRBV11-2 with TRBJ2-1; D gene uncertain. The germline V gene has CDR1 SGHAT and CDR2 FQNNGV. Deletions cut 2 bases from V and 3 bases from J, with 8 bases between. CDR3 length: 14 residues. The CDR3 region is CASSLSRNYNEQFF. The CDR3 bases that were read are TGTGCCAGCAGCTTATCGCGGAACTACAATGAG.

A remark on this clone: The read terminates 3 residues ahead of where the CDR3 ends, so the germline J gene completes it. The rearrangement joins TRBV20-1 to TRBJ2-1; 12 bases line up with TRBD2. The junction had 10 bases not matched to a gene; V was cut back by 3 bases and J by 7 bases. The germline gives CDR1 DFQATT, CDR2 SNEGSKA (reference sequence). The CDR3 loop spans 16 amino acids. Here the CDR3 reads CSARGLAGGQGNEQFF. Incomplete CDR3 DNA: TGCAGTGCTAGGGGTCTAGCGGGGGGGCAAGGGAATGAG.